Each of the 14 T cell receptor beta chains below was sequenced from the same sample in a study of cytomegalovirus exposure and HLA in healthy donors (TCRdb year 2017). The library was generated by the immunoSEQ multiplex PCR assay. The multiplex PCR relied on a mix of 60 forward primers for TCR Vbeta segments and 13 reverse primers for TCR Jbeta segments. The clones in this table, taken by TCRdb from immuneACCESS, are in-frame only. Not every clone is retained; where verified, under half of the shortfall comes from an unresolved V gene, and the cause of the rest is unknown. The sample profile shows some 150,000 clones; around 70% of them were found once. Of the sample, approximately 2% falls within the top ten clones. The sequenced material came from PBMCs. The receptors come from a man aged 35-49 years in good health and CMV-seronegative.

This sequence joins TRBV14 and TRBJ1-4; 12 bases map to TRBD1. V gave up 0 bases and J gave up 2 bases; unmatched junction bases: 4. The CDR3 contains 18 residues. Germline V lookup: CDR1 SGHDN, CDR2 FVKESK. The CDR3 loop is CASSQEGTGGWTNEKLFF. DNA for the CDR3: TGTGCCAGCAGCCAAGAAGGGACAGGGGGCTGGACTAATGAAAAACTGTTTTTT.

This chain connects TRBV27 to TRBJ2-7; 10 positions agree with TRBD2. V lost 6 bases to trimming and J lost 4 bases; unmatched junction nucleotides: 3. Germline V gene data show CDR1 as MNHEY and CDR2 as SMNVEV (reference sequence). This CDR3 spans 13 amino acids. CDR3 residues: CASRSSGSYEQYF. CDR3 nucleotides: TGTGCCAGCAGATCTAGCGGGAGTTACGAGCAGTACTTC.

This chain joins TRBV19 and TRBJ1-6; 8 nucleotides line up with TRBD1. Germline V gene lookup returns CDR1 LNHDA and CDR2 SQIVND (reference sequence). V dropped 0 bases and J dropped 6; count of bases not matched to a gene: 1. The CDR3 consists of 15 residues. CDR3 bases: TGTGCCAGTAGTATAGATGGGACAGGTAATTCACCCCTCCACTTT. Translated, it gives CASSIDGTGNSPLHF.

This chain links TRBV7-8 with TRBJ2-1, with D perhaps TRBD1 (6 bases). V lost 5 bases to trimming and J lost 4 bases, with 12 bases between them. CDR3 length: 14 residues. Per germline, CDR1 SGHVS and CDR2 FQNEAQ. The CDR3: CASSRTDLYNEQFF. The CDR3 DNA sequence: TGTGCCAGCAGCCGGACAGACCTATACAATGAGCAGTTCTTC. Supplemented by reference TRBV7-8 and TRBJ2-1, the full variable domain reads GAGVSQSPRYKVAKRGQDVALRCDPISGHVSLFWYQQALGQGPEFLTYFQNEAQLDKSGLPSDRFFAERPEGSVSTLKIQRTQQEDSAVYLCASSRTDLYNEQFFGPGTRLTVL.

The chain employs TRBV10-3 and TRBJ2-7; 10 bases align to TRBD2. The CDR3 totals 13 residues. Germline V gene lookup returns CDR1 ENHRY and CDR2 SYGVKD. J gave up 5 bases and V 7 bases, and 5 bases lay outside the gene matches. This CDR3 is CAIKPTSGHEQYF. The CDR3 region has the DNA TGTGCCATCAAACCGACTAGCGGGCACGAGCAGTACTTC.

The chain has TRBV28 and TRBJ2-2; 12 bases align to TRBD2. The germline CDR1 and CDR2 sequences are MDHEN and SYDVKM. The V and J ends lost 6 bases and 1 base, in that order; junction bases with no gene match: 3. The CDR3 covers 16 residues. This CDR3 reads CASRASGGENTGELFF. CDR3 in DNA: TGTGCCAGCAGAGCTAGCGGGGGGGAGAACACCGGGGAGCTGTTTTTT.

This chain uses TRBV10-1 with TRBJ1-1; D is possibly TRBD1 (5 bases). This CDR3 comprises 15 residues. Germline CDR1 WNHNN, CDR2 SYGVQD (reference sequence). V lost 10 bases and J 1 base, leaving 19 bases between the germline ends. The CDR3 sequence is CATLGGGFKNTEAFF. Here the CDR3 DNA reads TGCGCCACCCTCGGGGGGGGTTTTAAGAACACTGAAGCTTTCTTT.

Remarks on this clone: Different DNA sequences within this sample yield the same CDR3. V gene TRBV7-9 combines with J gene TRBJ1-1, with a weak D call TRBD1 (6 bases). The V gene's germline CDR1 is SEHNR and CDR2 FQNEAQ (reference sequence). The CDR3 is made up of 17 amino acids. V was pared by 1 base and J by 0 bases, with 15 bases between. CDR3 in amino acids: CASSLVGGAGMNTEAFF. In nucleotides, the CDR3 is TGTGCCAGCAGCTTAGTGGGGGGGGCGGGAATGAACACTGAAGCTTTCTTT. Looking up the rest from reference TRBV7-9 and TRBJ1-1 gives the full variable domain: DTGVSQNPRHKITKRGQNVTFRCDPISEHNRLYWYRQTLGQGPEFLTYFQNEAQLEKSRLLSDRFSAERPKGSFSTLEIQRTEQGDSAMYLCASSLVGGAGMNTEAFFGQGTRLTVV.

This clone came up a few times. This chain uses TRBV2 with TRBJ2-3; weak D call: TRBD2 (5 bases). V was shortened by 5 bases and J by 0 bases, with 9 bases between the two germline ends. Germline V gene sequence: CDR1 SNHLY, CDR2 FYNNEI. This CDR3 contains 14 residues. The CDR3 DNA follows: TGTGCCAGCAGTCGGCGGGTGAGCACAGATACGCAGTATTTT. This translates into CASSRRVSTDTQYF.

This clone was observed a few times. The CDR3 DNA reads TGCGCCAGCAGTGAGTCCCGGGAATACGGCTACACCTTC. Amino acids: CASSESREYGYTF. The chain is built from TRBV10-2 and TRBJ1-2; D is uncertain. Germline V gene lookup returns CDR1 WSHSY and CDR2 SAAADI. The CDR3 spans 13 residues. Trimming took 0 bases from V and 8 from J, leaving 10 bases between them.

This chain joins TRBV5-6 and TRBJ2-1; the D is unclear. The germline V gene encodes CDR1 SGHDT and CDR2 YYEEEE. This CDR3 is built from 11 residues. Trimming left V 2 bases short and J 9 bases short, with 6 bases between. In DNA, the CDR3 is TGTGCCAGCAGCTTCGTGGCTGAGCAGTTCTTC. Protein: CASSFVAEQFF.

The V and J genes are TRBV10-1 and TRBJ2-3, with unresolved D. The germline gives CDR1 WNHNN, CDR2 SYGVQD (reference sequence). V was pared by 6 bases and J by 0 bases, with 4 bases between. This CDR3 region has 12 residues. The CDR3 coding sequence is TGCGCCAGCAGCTCTAGCACAGATACGCAGTATTTT. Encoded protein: CASSSSTDTQYF.

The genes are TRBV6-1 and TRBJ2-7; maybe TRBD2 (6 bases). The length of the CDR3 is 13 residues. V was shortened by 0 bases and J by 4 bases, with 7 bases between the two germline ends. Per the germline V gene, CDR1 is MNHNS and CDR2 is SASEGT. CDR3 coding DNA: TGTGCCAGCAGTGAAGCGGAGGGGTACGAGCAGTACTTC. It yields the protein CASSEAEGYEQYF.

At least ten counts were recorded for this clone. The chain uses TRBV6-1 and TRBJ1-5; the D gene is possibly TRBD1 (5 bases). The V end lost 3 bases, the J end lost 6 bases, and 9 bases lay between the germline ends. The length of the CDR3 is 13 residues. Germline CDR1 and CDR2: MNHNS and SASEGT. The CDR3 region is CASSDGGGQPQHF. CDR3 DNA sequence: TGTGCCAGCAGTGACGGGGGTGGTCAGCCCCAGCATTTT.